This T cell receptor (beta chain) was sequenced for a study of monozygotic twins with inflammatory bowel disease. The germline V gene has CDR1 SNHLY and CDR2 FYNNEI. The CDR3 has 13 residues. After re-calling the 5' RACE reads, TCRdb lists one entry per CDR3 protein, DNA absent. Here the sample table reports around 410,000 distinct CDR3 sequences. This chain connects TRBV2 to TRBJ2-7; the D call of TRBD2 rests on TCRdb alone, since no DNA is present to check it. Material for sequencing was blood. This clonotype was sampled from a human donor with ulcerative colitis or Crohn's disease, or a healthy co-twin of an affected twin (not recorded which). This chain's CDR3 is CAAYGRESYEQYF.